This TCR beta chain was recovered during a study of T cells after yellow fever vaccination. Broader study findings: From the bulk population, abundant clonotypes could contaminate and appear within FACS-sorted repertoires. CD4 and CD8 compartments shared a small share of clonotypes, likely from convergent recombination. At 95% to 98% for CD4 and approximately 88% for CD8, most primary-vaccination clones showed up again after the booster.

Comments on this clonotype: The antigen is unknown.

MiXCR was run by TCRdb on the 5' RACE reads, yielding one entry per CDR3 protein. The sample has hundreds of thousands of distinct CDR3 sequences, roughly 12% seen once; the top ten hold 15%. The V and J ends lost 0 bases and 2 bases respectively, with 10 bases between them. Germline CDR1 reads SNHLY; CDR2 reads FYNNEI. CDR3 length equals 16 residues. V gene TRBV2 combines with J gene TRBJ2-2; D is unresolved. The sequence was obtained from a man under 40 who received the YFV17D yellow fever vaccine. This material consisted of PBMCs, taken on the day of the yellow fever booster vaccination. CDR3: CASSEARRKNTGELFF. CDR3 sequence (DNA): TGTGCCAGCAGTGAAGCTCGGCGGAAAAACACCGGGGAGCTGTTTTTT. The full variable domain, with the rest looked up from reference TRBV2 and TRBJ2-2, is EPEVTQTPSHQVTQMGQEVILRCVPISNHLYFYWYRQILGQKVEFLVSFYNNEISEKSEIFDDQFSVERPDGSNFTLKIRSTKLEDSAMYFCASSEARRKNTGELFFGEGSRLTVL.